Following are 13 T cell receptor beta chains from one sample sequenced in a study of cytomegalovirus exposure and HLA in healthy donors. 60 Vbeta and 13 Jbeta primers were used in PCR. The data were produced by immunoSEQ multiplex PCR, yet TCRdb's version contains in-frame clones alone and is incomplete. This sample yields around 58,000 clones, of which approximately 80% are seen a single time; approximately 2.4% belongs to the top ten. The sample taken for sequencing was PBMCs. These receptor sequences come from a female donor in good health and CMV-seronegative.

The chain links TRBV15 to TRBJ2-3; 8 positions agree with TRBD2. CDR1 and CDR2 from the germline V gene are LNHNV and YYDKDF (reference sequence). The length of the CDR3 is 14 residues. The junction had 2 bases not matched to a gene; V was cut back by 3 bases and J by 3 bases. The CDR3 coding sequence is TGTGCCACCAGCAGCGGGGGGGCAACAGATACGCAGTATTTT. Translating gives CATSSGGATDTQYF.

The count of this clone is one. The gene calls are TRBV23-1 and TRBJ2-7; tentative D call: TRBD1 (5 bases). TRBV23-1 falls under the ORF class, with uncertain function. The CDR3 loop spans 14 amino acids. With 4 bases removed from V and 2 bases from J, the gap between germline ends came to 12 bases. The DNA for the CDR3 is TGCGCCAGCAGTCGGAACAGGAGACCCTACGAGCAGTACTTC. Protein product: CASSRNRRPYEQYF.

This clone came up once. This rearrangement joins TRBV5-5 to TRBJ1-1; perhaps TRBD1 as D (5 bases). Between the trimmed V and J ends, which lost 6 bases and 5 bases, there was a span of 14 bases. Germline CDR1 reads SGHKS; CDR2 reads YYEKEE (reference sequence). The CDR3 has 13 amino acids. CDR3 sequence: CASINVPGTEAFF. The CDR3 DNA is TGTGCCAGCATCAACGTACCAGGGACTGAAGCTTTCTTT.

This sequence joins TRBV27 and TRBJ1-4, with TRBD1 as a possible D gene (6 bases). Germline V gives CDR1 MNHEY, CDR2 SMNVEV (reference sequence). V lost 3 bases and J 8 bases, leaving 13 bases between the germline ends. This CDR3 has 14 amino acids. CDR3 sequence reads: CASSLRGAREKLFF. For the CDR3, the DNA is TGTGCCAGCAGTTTGCGGGGGGCCCGGGAAAAACTGTTTTTT. Together with reference TRBV27 and TRBJ1-4, the CDR3 gives the full variable domain: EAQVTQNPRYLITVTGKKLTVTCSQNMNHEYMSWYRQDPGLGLRQIYYSMNVEVTDKGDVPEGYKVSRKEKRNFPLILESPSPNQTSLYFCASSLRGAREKLFFGSGTQLSVL.

The chain uses TRBV27 and TRBJ2-1, with a weak D call TRBD1 (5 bases). V was clipped by 4 bases and J by 5 bases, with 9 bases between them. The CDR3 is made up of 13 amino acids. Germline-derived CDR1 and CDR2 are MNHEY and SMNVEV (reference sequence). CDR3: CASSWGKHNEQFF. For the CDR3, the DNA is TGTGCCAGCAGTTGGGGCAAACACAATGAGCAGTTCTTC.

The chain joins TRBV6-6 to TRBJ2-5; D is unresolved. The closer fit of TRBJ2-7 to the DNA end suggests the J call may be wrong. Germline V gives CDR1 MNHNY, CDR2 SVGAGI (reference sequence). The CDR3 length is 14 residues. The CDR3, as DNA: TGTGCCAGCAGTTACTGGTCGGTGGGCTACGAGCAGTACTTC. It specifies CASSYWSVGYEQYF.

The rearrangement links TRBV7-9 to TRBJ2-1, with D perhaps TRBD2 (7 bases). Germline assignment: CDR1 SEHNR and CDR2 FQNEAQ (reference sequence). V lost 4 bases and J 5 bases, leaving 15 bases between the germline ends. This CDR3 is built from 15 residues. CDR3 protein: CASSSAWGGNNEQFF. CDR3 bases: TGTGCCAGCAGCTCCGCTTGGGGGGGCAACAATGAGCAGTTCTTC. Complete variable domain (other parts from reference TRBV7-9 and TRBJ2-1): DTGVSQNPRHKITKRGQNVTFRCDPISEHNRLYWYRQTLGQGPEFLTYFQNEAQLEKSRLLSDRFSAERPKGSFSTLEIQRTEQGDSAMYLCASSSAWGGNNEQFFGPGTRLTVL.

The chain couples TRBV7-3 to TRBJ2-1, with TRBD2 identical over 13 bases. The CDR3 sequence is 15 residues long. J lost 5 bases, V lost 3 bases, and 1 base had no gene match. Germline loops: CDR1 SGHTA, CDR2 FQGTGA. CDR3 loop: CASSFGLAGDNEQFF. In DNA form, the CDR3 reads TGTGCCAGCAGCTTTGGACTAGCGGGGGACAATGAGCAGTTCTTC. Variable domain in full (rest from reference TRBV7-3 and TRBJ2-1): GAGVSQTPSNKVTEKGKYVELRCDPISGHTALYWYRQSLGQGPEFLIYFQGTGAADDSGLPNDRFFAVRPEGSVSTLKIQRTERGDSAVYLCASSFGLAGDNEQFFGPGTRLTVL.

The rearrangement uses TRBV9 and TRBJ2-7; 9 bases map to TRBD2. With 3 bases clipped from V and 6 bases from J, the junction kept 16 bases outside the gene matches. The CDR3 runs to 17 residues. Germline values: CDR1 SGDLS, CDR2 YYNGEE. CDR3 in DNA: TGTGCCAGCAGCGCATACCCGGGGGTAGCGGGAGAGGGCGAGCAGTACTTC. The encoded protein is CASSAYPGVAGEGEQYF. The entire variable domain, with the rest obtained from reference TRBV9 and TRBJ2-7, is as follows: DSGVTQTPKHLITATGQRVTLRCSPRSGDLSVYWYQQSLDQGLQFLIQYYNGEERAKGNILERFSAQQFPDLHSELNLSSLELGDSALYFCASSAYPGVAGEGEQYFGPGTRLTVT.

The chain recombines TRBV7-9 with TRBJ1-4; TRBD1 is a possible D gene (5 bases). Trimming cost V 5 bases and J 2 bases, with 15 bases left between them. CDR1 is SEHNR, CDR2 FQNEAQ, per germline (reference sequence). The CDR3 loop spans 16 amino acids. The CDR3 sequence is CASSRPGDPTNEKLFF. The CDR3 bases are TGTGCCAGCAGCCGCCCGGGGGACCCTACTAATGAAAAACTGTTTTTT. Combining the CDR3 with reference TRBV7-9 and TRBJ1-4 gives the whole variable domain DTGVSQNPRHKITKRGQNVTFRCDPISEHNRLYWYRQTLGQGPEFLTYFQNEAQLEKSRLLSDRFSAERPKGSFSTLEIQRTEQGDSAMYLCASSRPGDPTNEKLFFGSGTQLSVL.

The V gene is TRBV6-5, the J gene TRBJ2-5, with D possibly TRBD1 on 5 matching bases. Trimming pared 0 bases from V and 4 bases from J, leaving 12 bases between. Germline CDR1 reads MNHEY; CDR2 reads SVGAGI. This CDR3 is 15 amino acids long. CDR3 in amino acids: CASSYSPGYRETQYF. The CDR3 DNA is TGTGCCAGCAGTTACTCTCCAGGGTATAGAGAGACCCAGTACTTC.

This chain links TRBV27 with TRBJ2-1; the match to TRBD2 covers 10 bases. V lost 1 base, J lost 6 bases, and 6 bases stayed unmatched. There are 16 residues in the CDR3. The germline V gene has CDR1 MNHEY and CDR2 SMNVEV (reference sequence). CDR3 region: CASSLFPAGGGNEQFF. CDR3 nucleotides: TGTGCCAGCAGTTTATTCCCAGCGGGGGGGGGCAATGAGCAGTTCTTC.

The gene calls are TRBV27 and TRBJ2-5, with a weak D call TRBD2 (5 bases). The end of the DNA is better explained by TRBJ2-7, so the J call may be wrong. The CDR3 extends over 10 amino acids. The V gene's germline CDR1 is MNHEY and CDR2 SMNVEV (reference sequence). The CDR3 protein is CAWEYHEQYF. CDR3 coding DNA: TGTGCCTGGGAGTATCACGAGCAGTACTTC.